A single sample is the source of the 14 T cell receptor beta chains below, sequenced in a study of spatial heterogeneity in lung cancer. TCRdb itself ran the 5' RACE reads through MiXCR, one entry per CDR3 protein. The sample holds some 3,400 distinct CDR3 sequences, around 40% seen once. Time point denoted: sample taken at primary tumor resection. From tumor, nontumor lung or frozen PBMC, whole RNA was taken unsorted for sequencing. The specimen comprised PBMCs, sampled at surgery. These receptors all come from a male donor with early-stage non-small cell lung cancer.

V usage is TRBV12-3 or TRBV12-4 and J usage is TRBJ2-7; perhaps TRBD1 as D (6 bases). This CDR3 is 14 amino acids long. Trimming stripped 4 bases from V and 3 bases from J, with 13 bases between. The CDR3 here is CASSSEGTIYEQYF. For the CDR3, the DNA is TGTGCCAGCAGTTCTGAGGGGACAATCTACGAGCAGTACTTC.

By share, this clonotype ranks as medium-sized (0.01 to 0.1%). The rearrangement links TRBV7-9 to TRBJ2-3; D gene uncertain. The V gene's germline CDR1 is SEHNR and CDR2 FQNEAQ (reference sequence). The CDR3 runs 13 residues. Trimming took off 8 bases at V and 0 bases at J, with 9 bases between the two ends. The CDR3 DNA is TGTGCCAGCGGCCCCGGCAGCACAGATACGCAGTATTTT. It encodes CASGPGSTDTQYF.

This chain joins TRBV6-5 and TRBJ2-6; no definite D call. The CDR3 consists of 15 residues. The V gene lost 4 bases and the J gene lost 4 bases, with 11 bases spanning the gap. Germline V lookup: CDR1 MNHEY, CDR2 SVGAGI. CDR3: CASSLGPWGANVLTF. The CDR3 DNA is TGTGCCAGCAGTTTAGGACCCTGGGGGGCCAACGTCCTGACTTTC.

This clonotype rates as medium-sized. J is TRBJ2-5 and V is TRBV10-3; maybe TRBD1 (5 bases). The germline CDR1 and CDR2 sequences are ENHRY and SYGVKD. Trimming removed 8 bases from V and 5 bases from J, with 15 bases in between. There are 13 residues in the CDR3. CDR3 sequence: CAIQGQGVETQYF. CDR3 bases: TGTGCCATCCAGGGCCAAGGGGTCGAGACCCAGTACTTC.

This clonotype was observed a handful of times. The gene calls are TRBV5-6 and TRBJ2-7; the D gene could be TRBD1 or TRBD2 (5 bases each). This CDR3 spans 14 amino acids. CDR1 and CDR2 (germline): SGHDT, YYEEEE. Trimming took 4 bases from V and 4 from J, leaving 15 bases between them. CDR3 loop: CASSPGPDKYEQYF. The CDR3 region has the DNA TGTGCCAGCAGCCCGGGGCCTGACAAATACGAGCAGTACTTC.

Ten or more counts support this clonotype. The J gene is TRBJ2-7, the V gene TRBV7-9, with D possibly being TRBD2 (6 bases). Germline V gives CDR1 SEHNR, CDR2 FQNEAQ (reference sequence). V lost 5 bases and J lost 0, with 14 bases in between. This CDR3 has 15 residues. The CDR3 region has the DNA TGTGCCAGCAGCAACCGGGACTTTGGCTCCTACGAGCAGTACTTC. Protein: CASSNRDFGSYEQYF.

J is TRBJ2-2 and V is TRBV7-2; 7 bases line up with TRBD2. Per germline, CDR1 SGHTA and CDR2 FQGNSA. CDR3 length: 18 amino acids. V lost 1 base and J lost 4; bases outside the gene matches: 12. Written as DNA, the CDR3 is TGTGCCAGCAGCTTAGTCCTTTTTGCGGGAGCCCTCACCGGGGAGCTGTTTTTT. The encoded protein is CASSLVLFAGALTGELFF.

V is TRBV12-3 or TRBV12-4 and J is TRBJ1-5, with TRBD1 identical over 10 bases. J gave up 7 bases and V 7 bases, and 10 bases lay outside the gene matches. The CDR3 consists of 15 residues. CDR3 residues: CASTGTGAFGQPQHF. CDR3 sequence (DNA): TGTGCCAGCACCGGGACAGGGGCCTTCGGCCAGCCCCAGCATTTT.

The chain's CDR3 is CASTSLAGGFTDTQYF. The CDR3 DNA follows: TGTGCCAGTACCTCACTAGCGGGGGGCTTCACAGATACGCAGTATTTT. The rearrangement uses TRBV19 and TRBJ2-3, with 12 positions matching TRBD2. V shed 7 bases and J 2 bases; nucleotides not matched to a gene: 7. Germline CDR1 reads LNHDA; CDR2 reads SQIVND (reference sequence). This CDR3 contains 16 residues.

V gene TRBV19 combines with J gene TRBJ2-2; 8 nucleotides align to TRBD1. From germline, CDR1 is LNHDA and CDR2 SQIVND (reference sequence). V lost 9 bases and J lost 6; bases outside the gene matches: 6. The CDR3 contains 13 residues. CDR3 protein: CASADREAGELFF. In DNA form, the CDR3 reads TGTGCCAGCGCGGACAGGGAGGCCGGGGAGCTGTTTTTT.

This clonotype was seen only once. V and J are TRBV5-4 and TRBJ2-2; D gene uncertain. V lost 0 bases, J lost 7 bases, and 4 bases lay in between. Looked up from germline, CDR1 is SGHNT and CDR2 is YYREEE (reference sequence). This CDR3 has 12 residues. The CDR3 DNA reads TGTGCCAGCAGCTTGGAAGTCGGGGAGCTGTTTTTT. This codes for CASSLEVGELFF. Combining the CDR3 with reference TRBV5-4 and TRBJ2-2 gives the whole variable domain ETGVTQSPTHLIKTRGQQVTLRCSSQSGHNTVSWYQQALGQGPQFIFQYYREEENGRGNFPPRFSGLQFPNYSSELNVNALELDDSALYLCASSLEVGELFFGEGSRLTVL.

The chain combines TRBV28 with TRBJ2-7; D gene unclear. The CDR3 is 14 amino acids. Germline values: CDR1 MDHEN, CDR2 SYDVKM. V was shortened by 6 bases and J by 2 bases, with 14 bases between the two germline ends. Here the CDR3 DNA reads TGTGCCAGCAGCAGTATGGCGGTCCCCTACGAGCAGTACTTC. Its protein product is CASSSMAVPYEQYF.

The chain carries TRBV20-1 and TRBJ2-1; 7 bases align to TRBD2. V gave up 7 bases and J gave up 8 bases; unmatched junction bases: 11. This CDR3 contains 13 residues. Germline CDR1 reads DFQATT; CDR2 reads SNEGSKA (reference sequence). The CDR3 DNA follows: TGCAGTGTCCTAGGCGGGAGTATTGATGAGCAGTTCTTC. This codes for CSVLGGSIDEQFF.

This sequence joins TRBV6-5 and TRBJ1-1, with 7 bases identical to TRBD1. V shed 5 bases and J 7 bases; nucleotides not matched to a gene: 7. The length of the CDR3 is 13 residues. Looked up from germline, CDR1 is MNHEY and CDR2 is SVGAGI. The CDR3 region is CASSRDSWGEAFF. The DNA for the CDR3 is TGTGCCAGCAGTCGGGACAGTTGGGGTGAAGCTTTCTTT.